This TCR beta chain comes out of a study of T cell responses to AZD1222 COVID-19 vaccine. Study information: It was second doses at about 4 or about 12 weeks that were pooled.

Clones were read by immunoSEQ multiplex PCR, and TCRdb kept only the in-frame ones, dropping some. Of some 140,000 clones in the sample, 90% are singletons; the top ten hold roughly 1.7%. The CDR3 is 13 amino acids. The germline V and J ends were trimmed by 0 bases and 3 bases, with 8 bases remaining between them. CDR1 and CDR2 from the germline V gene are GTSNPN and SVGIG (reference sequence). Remarks on this clone: Its antigen is undetermined.

Study observations and caveats: Recipients of two AZD1222 doses showed rising Spike-specific TCR breadth and depth. Clonal diversity was possibly underestimated, and the donors were mostly white British, with more females. Seropositive AZD1222 recipients at baseline numbered only 5 or 6.

This specimen consisted of peripheral blood, obtained on day 0 of AZD1222 vaccination. The sequence derives from an adult in good health. V is TRBV30 and J is TRBJ1-1; TRBD1 might be the D (6 bases). The CDR3 bases are TGTGCCTGGAGTGTAAACAGGGACACTGAAGCTTTCTTT. Amino acids: CAWSVNRDTEAFF.